What follows are 23 T cell receptor beta chains derived from one specimen sequenced in a study of T cells in localized non-small cell lung cancer. Clones were read by immunoSEQ multiplex PCR, and TCRdb kept only the in-frame ones, dropping some. Counted here are around 8,000 clones, 23% occurring once; the ten biggest clones make up around 3.3%. The sequencing here drew on lung tumor tissue, taken before any cancer treatment. The receptors stem from a man aged 35 to 69 with stage III squamous cell lung carcinoma.

This rearrangement joins TRBV19 to TRBJ1-5; TRBD1 matches 9 bases. Germline assignment: CDR1 LNHDA and CDR2 SQIVND (reference sequence). The CDR3 totals 14 residues. V lost 8 bases to trimming and J lost 2 bases; unmatched junction nucleotides: 4. CDR3 protein: CASSRDRGNQPQHF. In DNA form, the CDR3 reads TGTGCCAGTTCGCGGGACAGGGGCAATCAGCCCCAGCATTTT.

The chain joins TRBV9 to TRBJ2-3; 10 positions match TRBD2. The CDR3 runs 16 residues. Germline V gives CDR1 SGDLS, CDR2 YYNGEE. V lost 0 bases, J lost 9 bases, and 10 bases stayed unmatched. The CDR3 region has the DNA TGTGCCAGCAGCGTAGCTTCTAGCGGGAGACCTAGCACGCAGTATTTT. This sequence encodes CASSVASSGRPSTQYF.

This chain connects TRBV6-8 to TRBJ2-1; D possibly corresponds to TRBD2 (6 bases). The ends were cut back, 6 bases at V and 8 bases at J, with 26 bases in the middle. Germline CDR1 MNHGY, CDR2 SAAAGT. This CDR3 comprises 17 residues. The CDR3 protein is CASSPILGRLTIHEQFF. CDR3 DNA sequence: TGTGCCAGCAGCCCCATCCTCGGGAGACTCACGATCCATGAGCAGTTCTTC.

Only a few counts were recorded for this clone. CDR3 in amino acids: CASSVDGISYNSPLHF. For the CDR3, the DNA is TGTGCCAGCAGCGTAGACGGGATCTCCTATAATTCACCCCTCCACTTT. V usage is TRBV9 and J usage is TRBJ1-6; D is unresolved. Trimming shortened V by 0 bases and J by 0 bases, and 7 bases separated the two germline ends. The CDR3 covers 16 residues. Germline assignment: CDR1 SGDLS and CDR2 YYNGEE.

The sample holds a few counts of this clone. The V and J genes are TRBV15 and TRBJ1-2, with TRBD1 identical over 9 bases. The J segment lost 6 bases and the V segment lost 1 base, leaving 6 bases of the junction unmatched. The germline gives CDR1 LNHNV, CDR2 YYDKDF (reference sequence). The CDR3 runs 15 residues. The CDR3: CATSRVDRGRNGYTF. In DNA form, the CDR3 reads TGTGCCACCAGCAGAGTGGACAGGGGAAGGAATGGCTACACCTTC. The full variable domain, rest sourced from reference TRBV15 and TRBJ1-2, is DAMVIQNPRYQVTQFGKPVTLSCSQTLNHNVMYWYQQKSSQAPKLLFHYYDKDFNNEADTPDNFQSRRPNTSFCFLDIRSPGLGDTAMYLCATSRVDRGRNGYTFGSGTRLTVV.

The chain joins TRBV5-1 to TRBJ2-3, with TRBD2 matching 13 bases. Trimming took 0 bases from V and 6 from J; bases not matched to a gene: 7. Germline CDR1 SGHRS, CDR2 YFSETQ. The CDR3 sequence is 17 residues long. The CDR3 region is CASSLGLAGGGVDTQYF. The DNA for the CDR3 is TGCGCCAGCAGCTTGGGACTAGCGGGAGGAGGGGTCGATACGCAGTATTTT.

This clone has more than one count but fewer than ten. The chain joins TRBV6-8 to TRBJ2-5, with D tentatively TRBD2 (6 bases). This CDR3 is 13 amino acids long. The V gene lost 0 bases and the J gene lost 8 bases, with 10 bases spanning the gap. Germline V gives CDR1 MNHGY, CDR2 SAAAGT. The CDR3 DNA reads TGTGCCAGCAGTTACTCGAGTGCGGGAACCCAGTACTTC. Amino acid sequence: CASSYSSAGTQYF.

The chain is built from TRBV6-8 and TRBJ2-2; D uncertain. The germline V and J ends were trimmed by 5 bases and 4 bases, with 11 bases remaining between them. Germline V gives CDR1 MNHGY, CDR2 SAAAGT. The CDR3 contains 14 residues. The CDR3 DNA is TGTGCCAGCAGTCCACTCTCTCGCACCGGGGAGCTGTTTTTT. This codes for CASSPLSRTGELFF.

The chain couples TRBV18 to TRBJ2-2, with TRBD2 matching 9 bases. The CDR3 consists of 18 residues. Germline values: CDR1 KGHSH, CDR2 LQKENI. Trimming removed 3 bases from V and 6 bases from J; junction bases left unmatched: 14. CDR3 nucleotides: TGTGCCAGCTCACCCCACAGGGGTGGAGCGGGAGGTGCCGGGGAGCTGTTTTTT. It encodes CASSPHRGGAGGAGELFF.

This clone has more than one count but fewer than ten. The rearrangement uses TRBV6-7 and TRBJ2-7; D gene unclear. TRBV6-7 is flagged as an ORF with uncertain function. The V end lost 6 bases, the J end lost 3 bases, and 6 bases lay between the germline ends. The CDR3 covers 11 residues. In DNA, the CDR3 is TGTGCCAGCAGCTCCTACTACGAGCAGTACTTC. Protein: CASSSYYEQYF.

The genes are TRBV6-8 and TRBJ2-1; 14 nucleotides line up with TRBD2. The CDR3 length is 17 residues. Germline V CDR1 and CDR2: MNHGY, SAAAGT. J gave up 8 bases and V 5 bases, and 11 bases lay outside the gene matches. CDR3 residues: CASSKLLRLAGGDEQFF. CDR3 nucleotides: TGTGCCAGCAGTAAGCTTCTCCGACTAGCGGGAGGGGATGAGCAGTTCTTC.

This clone has just a few counts. The chain combines TRBV2 with TRBJ2-5; D is undetermined. In germline, CDR1 is SNHLY, CDR2 FYNNEI. Between the trimmed V and J ends, which lost 3 bases and 6 bases, there was a span of 14 bases. The CDR3 sequence is 14 residues long. The CDR3 region has the DNA TGTGCCAGCAGTGAGAGAGGCGGACCGAAGACCCAGTACTTC. Its protein product is CASSERGGPKTQYF.

The V call is TRBV15, the J call TRBJ1-2; TRBD1 agrees at 9 bases. The CDR3 covers 16 residues. Germline-derived CDR1 and CDR2 are LNHNV and YYDKDF (reference sequence). J was trimmed by 4 bases and V by 2 bases; bases with no gene match: 8. The CDR3 sequence is CATSRSTGGIAYGYTF. As DNA, the CDR3 is TGTGCCACCAGCAGATCAACAGGGGGCATTGCCTATGGCTACACCTTC.

The V gene is TRBV6-8, the J gene TRBJ2-7; 7 bases line up with TRBD2. The V gene end was trimmed by 7 bases and the J gene end by 7 bases; junction bases not matched to a gene: 7. Germline V gene data show CDR1 as MNHGY and CDR2 as SAAAGT. The CDR3 extends over 12 amino acids. The CDR3 here is CASTRAGREQYF. In nucleotides, the CDR3 is TGTGCCAGCACCAGAGCGGGAAGGGAGCAGTACTTC.

The chain employs TRBV11-3 and TRBJ2-7, with a tentative D call TRBD1 (7 bases). This CDR3 has 15 residues. Germline V gives CDR1 SGHNT, CDR2 YENEEA. V was clipped by 2 bases and J by 0 bases, with 11 bases between them. CDR3 bases: TGTGCCAGCAGCTTATGGGGGGACAGCTCCTACGAGCAGTACTTC. This sequence encodes CASSLWGDSSYEQYF.

This chain connects TRBV7-2 to TRBJ1-1; possible D gene TRBD1, 5 bases. This CDR3 has 13 residues. Germline CDR1 and CDR2: SGHTA and FQGNSA. V lost 7 bases and J lost 1, with 10 bases in between. CDR3 loop: CASNRQQNTEAFF. In DNA form, the CDR3 reads TGTGCCAGCAACCGACAGCAGAACACTGAAGCTTTCTTT.

This clone has just a few counts. No DNA is shown, since the ends of the CDR3 on it are uncertain; the CDR3 is the one TCRdb lists. The V gene is TRBV12-2, the J gene TRBJ2-1; TRBD2, the D gene given by the table, was not confirmed from the DNA. TRBV12-2 is recorded as a pseudogene. The CDR3 length is 16 residues, termini included. The CDR3 protein is CAWRVAGGSFYNEQFF.

This clone was seen a handful of times. This chain uses TRBV9 with TRBJ1-2, with 8 nucleotides matching TRBD1. Germline V gene sequence: CDR1 SGDLS, CDR2 YYNGEE. V was pared by 5 bases and J by 3 bases, with 6 bases of the junction left unmatched. The CDR3 covers 14 residues. CDR3 sequence reads: CASRRGQEDYGYTF. In DNA form, the CDR3 reads TGTGCCAGCAGGCGGGGACAGGAAGACTATGGCTACACCTTC. The entire variable domain, with the rest obtained from reference TRBV9 and TRBJ1-2, is as follows: DSGVTQTPKHLITATGQRVTLRCSPRSGDLSVYWYQQSLDQGLQFLIQYYNGEERAKGNILERFSAQQFPDLHSELNLSSLELGDSALYFCASRRGQEDYGYTFGSGTRLTVV.

The J gene is TRBJ1-6, the V gene TRBV9, with a weak D call TRBD1 (5 bases). CDR3 length equals 15 residues. Germline CDR1 is SGDLS and CDR2 is YYNGEE. V was clipped by 4 bases and J by 5 bases, with 13 bases between them. This CDR3 reads CASSPRAGHNSPLHF. The DNA of the CDR3 is TGTGCCAGCAGCCCCAGGGCAGGGCATAATTCACCCCTCCACTTT.

The chain is built from TRBV18 and TRBJ2-1; 10 nucleotides match TRBD1. There are 14 residues in the CDR3. Germline loops: CDR1 KGHSH, CDR2 LQKENI. V trimming: 6 bases; J trimming: 8 bases; junction bases outside the gene matches: 7. The CDR3 protein is CASSPGTGADEQFF. The CDR3 nucleotides are TGTGCCAGCTCGCCCGGGACAGGGGCTGATGAGCAGTTCTTC.

The chain combines TRBV18 with TRBJ2-5; no reliable D call. The germline V gene encodes CDR1 KGHSH and CDR2 LQKENI. The CDR3 has 12 amino acids. The ends were cut back, 6 bases at V and 5 bases at J, with 10 bases in the middle. The CDR3 region is CASSPTGETQYF. The CDR3 nucleotides are TGTGCCAGCTCCCCAACCGGGGAGACCCAGTACTTC. Full variable domain (rest looked up from reference TRBV18 and TRBJ2-5): NAGVMQNPRHLVRRRGQEARLRCSPMKGHSHVYWYRQLPEEGLKFMVYLQKENIIDESGMPKERFSAEFPKEGPSILRIQQVVRGDSAAYFCASSPTGETQYFGPGTRLLVL.

CDR3 protein: CASMDGSNTDTQYF. DNA of the CDR3: TGTGCCAGCATGGACGGCTCAAACACAGATACGCAGTATTTT. The gene calls are TRBV9 and TRBJ2-3; D uncertain. CDR1 is SGDLS, CDR2 YYNGEE, per germline. This CDR3 is built from 14 residues. Trimming removed 6 bases at V and 2 bases at J, with 13 bases between.

There are a few counts of this clone. V gene TRBV6-8 combines with J gene TRBJ2-7; the match to TRBD2 covers 10 bases. There are 16 residues in the CDR3. The V gene's germline CDR1 is MNHGY and CDR2 SAAAGT. Losses at the gene ends were 2 bases for V and 0 bases for J; bases not matched to a gene: 4. CDR3 in DNA: TGTGCCAGCAGTTACCGTATAGCGGGAGGCTCCTACGAGCAGTACTTC. This gives the protein CASSYRIAGGSYEQYF.